Listed below are T cell receptor beta chains from one sample, sequenced in a study of T-cell reconstitution after alpha-beta-depleted transplantation in children. TCRdb called the PCR reads again in MiXCR, with one record for every CDR3 protein. The data hold approximately 82,000 distinct CDR3 sequences, with roughly 18% observed a single time. The starting material was PBMCs, mostly from graft donor cells, obtained 360 days after TCRalphabeta/CD19-depleted stem cell transplant. The source of these receptors is a male patient under 10 years old who had a stem cell transplant for acute lymphoblastic leukemia, so the T cells may come from the graft donor. CDR3s include the opening cysteine and the closing phenylalanine or tryptophan. The D gene is left open where the match is weak. A clone size is listed for some rows: how often the clone was seen (once, few, many), or a class if it is expanded.

clone size: NA; D gene: TRBD2; J gene: TRBJ2-1; V gene: TRBV9; CDR3 DNA: TGTGCCAGCAGCGTAGATGGCGGGAGCCTTAACAATGAGCAGTTCTTC; CDR3 protein: CASSVDGGSLNNEQFF
clone size: few; D gene: NA; J gene: TRBJ1-3; V gene: TRBV6-5; CDR3 DNA: TGTGCCAGCAGTTACTCATTCAACAGAGGAAACACCATATATTTT; CDR3 protein: CASSYSFNRGNTIYF
clone size: few; D gene: TRBD2; J gene: TRBJ2-1; V gene: TRBV11-2; CDR3 DNA: TGTGCCAGCAGCTTAGATCGGTTTTGGAGAGCGGGAGGTTATGAGCAGTTCTTC; CDR3 protein: CASSLDRFWRAGGYEQFF
clone size: few; D gene: TRBD2; J gene: TRBJ2-3; V gene: TRBV5-5; CDR3 DNA: TGTGCCAGCAGCCCACCTAGCGGGAGTCTTGATACGCAGTATTTT; CDR3 protein: CASSPPSGSLDTQYF
clone size: NA; D gene: TRBD2; J gene: TRBJ2-1; V gene: TRBV10-3; CDR3 DNA: TGTGCCATCAGCGGGACTAGCGGGATGGATGAGCAGTTCTTC; CDR3 protein: CAISGTSGMDEQFF
clone size: NA; D gene: NA; J gene: TRBJ2-2; V gene: TRBV7-9; CDR3 DNA: TGTGCCAGCAGCTTTAACGGGGCATACCCCACCGGGGAGCTGTTTTTT; CDR3 protein: CASSFNGAYPTGELFF
clone size: NA; D gene: NA; J gene: TRBJ2-3; V gene: TRBV5-6; CDR3 DNA: TGTGCCAGCAGCTTGGGGCCGTCAGGGGTTGGCGATACGCAGTATTTT; CDR3 protein: CASSLGPSGVGDTQYF
clone size: many; D gene: NA; J gene: TRBJ1-6; V gene: TRBV6-5; CDR3 DNA: TGTGCCAGCAGCCAAATAAGGACACCCCGGGATTCACCCCTCCACTTT; CDR3 protein: CASSQIRTPRDSPLHF
clone size: NA; D gene: NA; J gene: TRBJ2-7; V gene: TRBV10-2; CDR3 DNA: TGCGCCAGCAGAGAAAGAAGCTCCTACGAGCAGTACTTC; CDR3 protein: CASRERSSYEQYF
clone size: many; D gene: TRBD2; J gene: TRBJ2-3; V gene: TRBV10-3; CDR3 DNA: TGTGCCATCAGTGAGCCCCTAGCGGCCGAGGGAGATACGCAGTATTTT; CDR3 protein: CAISEPLAAEGDTQYF
clone size: NA; D gene: NA; J gene: TRBJ2-1; V gene: TRBV11-3; CDR3 DNA: TGTGCCAGCAGCTTAGCCGGATCCAACTCCAAGGAGCAGTTCTTC; CDR3 protein: CASSLAGSNSKEQFF
clone size: many; D gene: NA; J gene: TRBJ2-5; V gene: TRBV12-3/TRBV12-4; CDR3 DNA: TGTGCCAGCAGGGGTGGGGAGACCCAGTACTTC; CDR3 protein: CASRGGETQYF
clone size: NA; D gene: TRBD2; J gene: TRBJ2-1; V gene: TRBV4-2; CDR3 DNA: TGTGCCAGCAGCCAAGGAGGTAGCGGGACCTACAATGAGCAGTTCTTC; CDR3 protein: CASSQGGSGTYNEQFF
clone size: NA; D gene: TRBD1; J gene: TRBJ2-3; V gene: TRBV5-1; CDR3 DNA: TGCGCCAGCAGCCCGGGGACAGGGGGCCTGCATACGCAGTATTTT; CDR3 protein: CASSPGTGGLHTQYF
clone size: NA; D gene: NA; J gene: TRBJ2-3; V gene: TRBV5-8; CDR3 DNA: TGTGCCAGCAGCTTACGGGGGGCGGCAGATACGCAGTATTTT; CDR3 protein: CASSLRGAADTQYF
clone size: NA; D gene: NA; J gene: TRBJ2-7; V gene: TRBV7-6; CDR3 DNA: TGTGCCAGCAGCTTAGAGGTATCCTACGAGCAGTACTTC; CDR3 protein: CASSLEVSYEQYF
clone size: few; D gene: TRBD1; J gene: TRBJ2-7; V gene: TRBV5-1; CDR3 DNA: TGCGCCAGCAGCTTTACCGACAGGGGGCACGAGCAGTACTTC; CDR3 protein: CASSFTDRGHEQYF
clone size: many; D gene: TRBD1; J gene: TRBJ1-4; V gene: TRBV12-3/TRBV12-4; CDR3 DNA: TGTGCCAGCAAACCGGGGACAGGGGCAACTAATGAAAAACTGTTTTTT; CDR3 protein: CASKPGTGATNEKLFF
clone size: NA; D gene: NA; J gene: TRBJ2-1; V gene: TRBV7-7; CDR3 DNA: TGTGCTAGCAGCGTAGTATTGAGTGGAAAGCAGTTCTTC; CDR3 protein: CASSVVLSGKQFF